Presented here are 16 T cell receptor beta chains from one specimen sequenced in a study of prognosis after radiotherapy for stage I lung cancer. Genomic DNA was the source, and TCR beta CDR3 was amplified from it by two-round multiplex PCR. The authors ran first-round PCR with primers specific to each TRBV and TRBJ gene. TCRdb analysed the multiplex PCR reads with MiXCR anew, one entry per CDR3 protein. The sample lists roughly 30,000 distinct CDR3 sequences; around 48% were seen once. Sequenced material: PBMCs, taken before or after stereotactic body radiation therapy (not recorded which). The receptors come from a donor at least 50 years old with non-small cell lung cancer.

The gene calls are TRBV29-1 and TRBJ2-5; TRBD2 is a possible D gene (5 bases). Germline assignment: CDR1 SQVTM and CDR2 ANQGSEA. V was clipped by 1 base and J by 2 bases, with 11 bases between them. The CDR3 contains 14 residues. The CDR3: CSVEVAGRQETQYF. In DNA form, the CDR3 reads TGCAGCGTTGAAGTGGCGGGCAGGCAAGAGACCCAGTACTTC.

This clonotype rates as medium-sized. The rearrangement joins TRBV7-2 to TRBJ1-2; tentatively, D is TRBD1 (6 bases). The CDR3 loop spans 13 amino acids. CDR1 SGHTA and CDR2 FQGNSA come from the germline V gene. The V gene lost 2 bases and the J gene lost 4 bases, with 8 bases spanning the gap. Here the CDR3 DNA reads TGTGCCAGCAGCTTAAGGGGGGTCTATGGCTACACCTTC. This gives the protein CASSLRGVYGYTF.

This clonotype qualifies as medium-sized. The rearrangement links TRBV7-3 to TRBJ2-1, with D perhaps assigned TRBD1 or TRBD2 (5 bases each). This CDR3 has 13 amino acids. The ends were cut back, 0 bases at V and 9 bases at J, with 9 bases in the middle. Germline V gene lookup returns CDR1 SGHTA and CDR2 FQGTGA. The CDR3 spells CASSLTMRGEQFF. CDR3 DNA: TGTGCCAGCAGCTTAACAATGAGGGGTGAGCAGTTCTTC.

This clonotype was detected only a few times. This may come from a read error, since a much larger clone is one base off. The chain couples TRBV9 to TRBJ1-1; D gene unclear. Germline V lookup: CDR1 SGDLS, CDR2 YYNGEE. This CDR3 contains 18 residues. The CDR3 here is CVSSATPLRRFRNTEAFF. The CDR3 DNA is TGTGTCAGCAGCGCCACACCCCTCCGAAGGTTTAGGAACACTGAAGCTTTCTTT.

The chain employs TRBV27 and TRBJ2-7, with D maybe TRBD1 (5 bases). The V end was cut by 4 bases, the J end by 3 bases, with 10 bases between. Germline V lookup: CDR1 MNHEY, CDR2 SMNVEV (reference sequence). The CDR3 has 13 residues. CDR3: CASSSGNGYEQYF. Here the CDR3 DNA reads TGTGCCAGCAGTTCAGGGAACGGCTACGAGCAGTACTTC.

CDR3 region: CASSDSDYNEQFF. The DNA for the CDR3 is TGTGCCAGCAGTGACTCGGACTACAATGAGCAGTTCTTC. V usage is TRBV6-4 and J usage is TRBJ2-1; D not certain. Trimming shortened V by 0 bases and J by 3 bases, and 3 bases separated the two germline ends. Germline CDR1 MRHNA, CDR2 SNTAGT. There are 13 residues in the CDR3.

Turning to this clonotype: With only one base between it and a far larger clone, this is likely a read error. The chain joins TRBV12-3 or TRBV12-4 to TRBJ2-4, with 7 bases matching TRBD1. The J call may not be correct, given that the DNA end is closer to TRBJ2-1. The CDR3 totals 12 residues. CDR3 nucleotide sequence: TGTGCCAGCAGTTGGACAGGCGAAGGGCAGTTCTTC. Residues: CASSWTGEGQFF.

The chain links TRBV7-9 to TRBJ1-2; 7 bases match TRBD1. The CDR3 consists of 15 residues. V shed 5 bases and J 8 bases; nucleotides not matched to a gene: 14. Germline CDR1 SEHNR, CDR2 FQNEAQ (reference sequence). The CDR3 DNA follows: TGTGCCAGCAGCAACCAGGCAGGGGGAGGGTACGGCTACACCTTC. Translating gives CASSNQAGGGYGYTF.

This clonotype occurred once. A far more abundant clone sits one base away, making this likely a read error. The CDR3: CASSLQGISSPLHF. CDR3 nucleotide sequence: TGTGCCAGCAGTCTACAGGGAATTAGTTCACCCCTCCACTTT. The V call is TRBV6-8, the J call TRBJ1-6; TRBD1 might be the D (6 bases). The CDR3 is 14 amino acids. Between the trimmed V and J ends, which lost 5 bases and 9 bases, there was a span of 14 bases. Germline V gives CDR1 MNHGY, CDR2 SAAAGT.

The J gene is TRBJ1-1, the V gene TRBV20-1; a weak D match, TRBD1 (5 bases). V was pared by 6 bases and J by 0 bases, with 11 bases between. Per the germline V gene, CDR1 is DFQATT and CDR2 is SNEGSKA (reference sequence). The CDR3 covers 13 residues. CDR3 coding DNA: TGCAGTGCACAGGCGTGTATGAACACTGAAGCTTTCTTT. Protein: CSAQACMNTEAFF.

The chain employs TRBV2 and TRBJ1-6, with D tentatively TRBD1 (5 bases). Germline V gene sequence: CDR1 SNHLY, CDR2 FYNNEI. CDR3 length: 13 residues. The V and J ends lost 7 bases and 8 bases respectively, with 12 bases between them. DNA for the CDR3: TGTGCCAGCAAGAGGAAGACAGATTCACCCCTCCACTTT. It translates to CASKRKTDSPLHF.

This clonotype was counted ten times or more. This sequence joins TRBV25-1 and TRBJ2-1; TRBD2 aligns across 10 bases. The CDR3 contains 15 residues. Trimming at V came to 4 bases and at J to 7 bases, leaving 7 bases not matched to a gene. Germline V gene lookup returns CDR1 MGHDK and CDR2 SYGVNS. The CDR3 DNA follows: TGTGCCAGCAGTGGGACTAGCGGTAGACGGAATGAGCAGTTCTTC. Protein: CASSGTSGRRNEQFF.

In this sample, this clonotype turned up many times. V is TRBV30 and J is TRBJ2-5; 8 bases align to TRBD2. From germline, CDR1 is GTSNPN and CDR2 SVGIG (reference sequence). After removal of 3 bases from V and 10 bases from J, the junction contained 16 bases not matched to a gene. The CDR3 runs to 15 residues. CDR3 residues: CAWSEGLAGAGDQYF. For the CDR3, the DNA is TGTGCCTGGAGCGAGGGTCTAGCGGGCGCGGGGGACCAGTACTTC.

This clonotype was seen ten or more times. The rearrangement joins TRBV7-9 to TRBJ1-2; D is ambiguous. Germline assignment: CDR1 SEHNR and CDR2 FQNEAQ (reference sequence). V dropped 2 bases and J dropped 4 bases, with 11 bases sitting between them. This CDR3 region has 14 residues. The CDR3 DNA reads as TGTGCCAGCAGCTTACGAGGAGTTCCCTATGGCTACACCTTC. Residues: CASSLRGVPYGYTF.

This clonotype was picked up many times. The chain combines TRBV20-1 with TRBJ2-2; the D gene is possibly TRBD2 (5 bases). The germline V and J ends were trimmed by 0 bases and 0 bases, with 8 bases remaining between them. The germline CDR1 and CDR2 sequences are DFQATT and SNEGSKA (reference sequence). The CDR3 length is 15 residues. CDR3 bases: TGCAGTGCTAGAGATCCTAGCCCGAACACCGGGGAGCTGTTTTTT. Protein: CSARDPSPNTGELFF.

V is TRBV6-1 and J is TRBJ1-2; 7 bases map to TRBD1. The CDR3 spans 15 residues. After removal of 0 bases from V and 4 bases from J, the junction contained 5 bases not matched to a gene. The germline V gene has CDR1 MNHNS and CDR2 SASEGT. CDR3 nucleotides: TGTGCCAGCAGTGAAGCGCCTTGGGACAGCTATGGCTACACCTTC. It yields the protein CASSEAPWDSYGYTF.